This passage covers 23 T cell receptor beta chains from one sample sequenced in a study of T cell repertoires in cytomegalovirus infection. Each CDR3 protein gets one entry after TCRdb re-called the reads with MiXCR. The sample records approximately 130,000 distinct CDR3 sequences, 8% to 9% being singletons. The sample comprised PBMCs. Receptors originate from a human donor in good health (CMV status not recorded). Some clones in this sample may be carry-over from other donors' samples.

This clonotype was counted at least ten times. The rearrangement links TRBV28 to TRBJ1-1, with a possible D match to TRBD1 (5 bases). The CDR3 has 16 residues. Germline V lookup: CDR1 MDHEN, CDR2 SYDVKM. V shed 6 bases and J shed 0 bases, with 17 bases lying between them. As DNA, the CDR3 is TGTGCCAGCAGCTGGAGGGGACGGGGAATGAACACTGAAGCTTTCTTT. This translates into CASSWRGRGMNTEAFF.

V and J are TRBV18 and TRBJ2-1; no firm D call. V lost 3 bases and J 3 bases, leaving 9 bases between the germline ends. Germline V gene lookup returns CDR1 KGHSH and CDR2 LQKENI. The CDR3 contains 14 residues. This CDR3 is CASSPESSYNEQFF. The CDR3 DNA reads as TGTGCCAGCTCACCCGAGAGCAGCTACAATGAGCAGTTCTTC. The complete variable domain, with remaining parts taken from reference TRBV18 and TRBJ2-1, reads NAGVMQNPRHLVRRRGQEARLRCSPMKGHSHVYWYRQLPEEGLKFMVYLQKENIIDESGMPKERFSAEFPKEGPSILRIQQVVRGDSAAYFCASSPESSYNEQFFGPGTRLTVL.

This clonotype was observed at least ten times. This sequence joins TRBV7-2 and TRBJ1-2; D is possibly TRBD1 (6 bases). Germline V gives CDR1 SGHTA, CDR2 FQGNSA. CDR3 length: 15 amino acids. Trimming pared 2 bases from V and 6 bases from J, leaving 16 bases between. CDR3 residues: CASSLTGYRENGYTF. CDR3 nucleotides: TGTGCCAGCAGCTTAACGGGATACAGGGAAAATGGCTACACCTTC.

V gene TRBV28 combines with J gene TRBJ2-7; no firm D call. The CDR3 extends over 16 amino acids. Trimming left V 5 bases short and J 2 bases short, with 19 bases between. Germline CDR1 reads MDHEN; CDR2 reads SYDVKM. CDR3 sequence: CASSITTPAKAYEQYF. The CDR3 DNA reads as TGTGCCAGCAGTATTACGACTCCAGCGAAAGCCTACGAGCAGTACTTC.

The sample holds many counts of this clonotype. The V call is TRBV5-4, the J call TRBJ2-5; D is undetermined. Trimming removed 1 base from V and 4 bases from J, with 8 bases in between. Germline V gives CDR1 SGHNT, CDR2 YYREEE (reference sequence). There are 13 residues in the CDR3. The CDR3 loop is CASSLSDGETQYF. The CDR3 nucleotides read TGTGCCAGCAGCTTGTCCGACGGAGAGACCCAGTACTTC.

The gene calls are TRBV29-1 and TRBJ1-1, with D possibly being TRBD1 (5 bases). Trimming stripped 4 bases from V and 3 bases from J, with 15 bases between. Germline assignment: CDR1 SQVTM and CDR2 ANQGSEA. The CDR3 sequence is 14 residues long. CDR3 amino acids: CSVVGRGIHTEAFF. Here the CDR3 DNA reads TGCAGCGTTGTGGGGCGGGGCATTCACACTGAAGCTTTCTTT.

This clonotype has only a few counts. This chain uses TRBV20-1 with TRBJ1-4; 8 nucleotides agree with TRBD1. The junction had 7 bases not matched to a gene; V was cut back by 5 bases and J by 8 bases. The germline V gene encodes CDR1 DFQATT and CDR2 SNEGSKA (reference sequence). The CDR3 loop spans 13 amino acids. The CDR3 here is CSAFRQGREKLFF. The CDR3 nucleotides read TGCAGTGCTTTCCGACAGGGGCGGGAAAAACTGTTTTTT.

In this sample, this clonotype turned up a few times. The rearrangement uses TRBV5-6 and TRBJ2-7; 8 bases are shared with TRBD1. Germline trimming cut 4 bases from V and 2 bases from J; bases unmatched to any gene: 8. The CDR3 is made up of 15 amino acids. Per germline, CDR1 SGHDT and CDR2 YYEEEE. CDR3 bases: TGTGCCAGCAGCCAGCCGGGACAGGACACCTACGAGCAGTACTTC. Amino acids: CASSQPGQDTYEQYF.

This clonotype was recorded at least ten times. CDR3 residues: CASSLRQGENSPLHF. CDR3 nucleotides: TGTGCCAGCAGCTTACGCCAGGGGGAGAATTCACCCCTCCACTTT. The chain links TRBV5-4 to TRBJ1-6; 7 bases map to TRBD1. V was clipped by 2 bases and J by 7 bases; unmatched bases: 6. Germline lookup yields CDR1 SGHNT and CDR2 YYREEE (reference sequence). This CDR3 spans 15 amino acids.

This clonotype was observed many times. The CDR3 region is CASSLIDPKNIQYF. The CDR3 nucleotides are TGCGCCAGCAGCTTGATAGACCCCAAAAACATTCAGTACTTC. V is TRBV5-1 and J is TRBJ2-4; D is unclear. The V and J ends lost 1 base and 2 bases respectively, with 7 bases between them. Germline V lookup: CDR1 SGHRS, CDR2 YFSETQ. CDR3 length: 14 amino acids.

As regards this clonotype: A single base separates this from a much larger clone, so it may be a read error. The chain joins TRBV2 to TRBJ2-5, with 13 bases that match TRBD2. The length of the CDR3 is 17 residues. Germline-derived CDR1 and CDR2 are SNHLY and FYNNEI. CDR3 sequence (DNA): TGTGTCAGCAGCGGACTAGCGGGGGCACCGTACCAAGAGACCCAGTACTTC. Translated: CVSSGLAGAPYQETQYF. Looking up the rest from reference TRBV2 and TRBJ2-5 gives the full variable domain: EPEVTQTPSHQVTQMGQEVILRCVPISNHLYFYWYRQILGQKVEFLVSFYNNEISEKSEIFDDQFSVERPDGSNFTLKIRSTKLEDSAMYFCVSSGLAGAPYQETQYFGPGTRLLVL.

This clonotype was seen ten or more times. The chain links TRBV7-6 to TRBJ2-3, with D maybe TRBD1 (5 bases). The CDR3 loop spans 15 amino acids. Trimming removed 1 base at V and 0 bases at J, with 8 bases between. Per germline, CDR1 SGHVS and CDR2 FNYEAQ. The CDR3 sequence: CASSLVPGSTDTQYF. As DNA, the CDR3 is TGTGCCAGCAGCTTAGTGCCAGGGAGCACAGATACGCAGTATTTT.

This clonotype was recorded at least ten times. This sequence joins TRBV7-8 and TRBJ2-3; D not resolved. CDR3 length: 13 amino acids. The V end lost 3 bases, the J end lost 1 base, and 5 bases lay between the germline ends. Germline lookup yields CDR1 SGHVS and CDR2 FQNEAQ. The CDR3 DNA follows: TGTGCCAGCAGCTTCGAGGGCACAGATACGCAGTATTTT. Protein: CASSFEGTDTQYF.

Here the CDR3 DNA reads TGTGCCAGCAGCTCCCGGGACAGGGGCAACTATGGCTACACCTTC. Its translation: CASSSRDRGNYGYTF. The chain uses TRBV7-2 and TRBJ1-2; TRBD1 matches 10 bases. The CDR3 has 15 amino acids. The V gene end was trimmed by 4 bases and the J gene end by 2 bases; junction bases not matched to a gene: 4. CDR1 and CDR2 from the germline V gene are SGHTA and FQGNSA.

In this sample, this clonotype turned up many times. The chain employs TRBV28 and TRBJ2-3; unclear D gene. In germline, CDR1 is MDHEN, CDR2 SYDVKM. This CDR3 contains 11 residues. V lost 1 base to trimming and J lost 10 bases, with 6 bases between them. The CDR3 bases are TGTGCCAGCAGTTTATCAGGCCCGCAGTATTTT. It yields the protein CASSLSGPQYF. The full variable domain, its missing parts supplied by reference TRBV28 and TRBJ2-3, is DVKVTQSSRYLVKRTGEKVFLECVQDMDHENMFWYRQDPGLGLRLIYFSYDVKMKEKGDIPEGYSVSREKKERFSLILESASTNQTSMYLCASSLSGPQYFGPGTRLTVL.

This clonotype was recorded many times. V usage is TRBV5-1 and J usage is TRBJ1-2; perhaps TRBD1 as D (6 bases). Germline assignment: CDR1 SGHRS and CDR2 YFSETQ. The germline V and J ends were trimmed by 1 base and 8 bases, with 15 bases remaining between them. This CDR3 is built from 14 residues. The CDR3 region has the DNA TGCGCCAGCAGCTTGAGGAACAGGGACGAGGGCTACACCTTC. This encodes CASSLRNRDEGYTF.

This clonotype was seen many times. This chain joins TRBV28 and TRBJ2-4; no definite D call. The CDR3 is 16 amino acids. Germline V gene sequence: CDR1 MDHEN, CDR2 SYDVKM. Trimming removed 1 base from V and 1 base from J, with 11 bases in between. For the CDR3, the DNA is TGTGCCAGCAGTTTATCCCTATTTATCGCCAAAAACATTCAGTACTTC. Residues: CASSLSLFIAKNIQYF.

This clonotype was seen at least ten times. V gene TRBV5-1 combines with J gene TRBJ1-2; possible D gene TRBD1, 5 bases. V gave up 1 base and J gave up 0 bases, with 7 bases separating them. The CDR3 consists of 14 residues. CDR1 and CDR2 (germline): SGHRS, YFSETQ. The DNA for the CDR3 is TGCGCCAGCAGCTTGACAGGTTCTAACTATGGCTACACCTTC. Translated: CASSLTGSNYGYTF.

As for this clonotype: Since no conserved phenylalanine or tryptophan closes the CDR3, a read error is the likely cause. V is TRBV20-1 and J is TRBJ2-5; TRBD2 aligns across 13 bases. V gave up 3 bases and J gave up 5 bases; unmatched junction bases: 6. This CDR3 contains 15 residues. Germline CDR1 DFQATT, CDR2 SNEGSKA (reference sequence). The CDR3 protein is CSASILAGGPETQYS. The CDR3, as DNA: TGCAGTGCTAGCATACTAGCGGGGGGGCCGGAGACCCAGTACTCC.

This clonotype was recorded a few times. The chain joins TRBV20-1 to TRBJ1-2; D not certain. The V and J ends lost 6 bases and 2 bases respectively, with 13 bases between them. Germline CDR1 and CDR2: DFQATT and SNEGSKA (reference sequence). This CDR3 spans 13 amino acids. The CDR3 spells CSAVEVVNYGYTF. In nucleotides, the CDR3 is TGCAGTGCAGTCGAGGTTGTCAACTATGGCTACACCTTC.

This clonotype was observed a few times. The J gene is TRBJ2-2, the V gene TRBV20-1, with 10 bases that match TRBD2. Germline V gene sequence: CDR1 DFQATT, CDR2 SNEGSKA (reference sequence). V lost 3 bases, J lost 7 bases, and 5 bases stayed unmatched. This CDR3 has 14 residues. CDR3 amino acids: CSASMPSGGGELFF. The DNA of the CDR3 is TGCAGTGCTAGTATGCCTAGCGGGGGCGGGGAGCTGTTTTTT.

The CDR3 coding sequence is TGCAGCGTGGAACCGGGCCTAGAGACTGAAGCTTTCTTT. This encodes CSVEPGLETEAFF. This rearrangement joins TRBV29-1 to TRBJ1-1; D ambiguous. The CDR3 loop spans 13 amino acids. CDR1 SQVTM and CDR2 ANQGSEA come from the germline V gene. V was clipped by 6 bases and J by 5 bases, with 16 bases between them.

This clonotype appeared many times. The chain is built from TRBV7-2 and TRBJ2-7; unclear D gene. The ends were cut back, 1 base at V and 4 bases at J, with 8 bases in the middle. This CDR3 comprises 13 residues. Germline lookup yields CDR1 SGHTA and CDR2 FQGNSA. CDR3 sequence: CASSLVARYEQYF. In DNA, the CDR3 is TGTGCCAGCAGCTTAGTAGCCAGGTACGAGCAGTACTTC.